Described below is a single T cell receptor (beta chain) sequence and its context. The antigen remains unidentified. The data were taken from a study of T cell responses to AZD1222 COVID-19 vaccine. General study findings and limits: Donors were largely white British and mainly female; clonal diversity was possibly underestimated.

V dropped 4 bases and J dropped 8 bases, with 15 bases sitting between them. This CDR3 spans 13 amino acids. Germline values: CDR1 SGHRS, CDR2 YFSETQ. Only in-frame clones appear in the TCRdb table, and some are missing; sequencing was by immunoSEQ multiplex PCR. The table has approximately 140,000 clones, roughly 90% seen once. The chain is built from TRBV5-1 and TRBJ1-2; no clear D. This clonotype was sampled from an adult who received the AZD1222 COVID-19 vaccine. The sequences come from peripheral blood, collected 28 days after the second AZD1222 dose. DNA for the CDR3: TGCGCCAGCAGCACGACGGTCTCGGGAGGCTACACCTTC. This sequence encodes CASSTTVSGGYTF.